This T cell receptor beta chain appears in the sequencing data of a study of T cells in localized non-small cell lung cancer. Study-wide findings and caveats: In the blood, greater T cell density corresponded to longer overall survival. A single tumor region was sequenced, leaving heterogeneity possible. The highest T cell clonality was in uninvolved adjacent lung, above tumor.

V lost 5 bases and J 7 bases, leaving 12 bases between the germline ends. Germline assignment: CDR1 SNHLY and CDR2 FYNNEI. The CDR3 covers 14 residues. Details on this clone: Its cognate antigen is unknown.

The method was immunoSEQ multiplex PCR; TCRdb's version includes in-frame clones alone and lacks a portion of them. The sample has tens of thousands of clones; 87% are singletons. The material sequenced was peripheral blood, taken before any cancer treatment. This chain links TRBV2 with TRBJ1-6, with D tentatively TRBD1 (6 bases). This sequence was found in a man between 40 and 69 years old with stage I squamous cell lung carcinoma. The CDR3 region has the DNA TGTGCCAGCAGTTTACAGGGCCCGAATTCACCCCTCCACTTT. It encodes CASSLQGPNSPLHF.